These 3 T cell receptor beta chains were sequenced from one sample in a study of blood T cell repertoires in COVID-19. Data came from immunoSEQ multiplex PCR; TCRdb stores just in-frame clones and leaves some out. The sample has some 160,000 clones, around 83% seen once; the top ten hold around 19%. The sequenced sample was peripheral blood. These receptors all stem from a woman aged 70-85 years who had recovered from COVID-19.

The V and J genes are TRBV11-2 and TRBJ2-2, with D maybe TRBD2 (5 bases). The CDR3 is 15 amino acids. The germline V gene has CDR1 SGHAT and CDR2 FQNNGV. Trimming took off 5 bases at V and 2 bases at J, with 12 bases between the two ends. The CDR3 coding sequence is TGTGCCAGCAGCCTTACTAGAACTAACACCGGGGAGCTGTTTTTT. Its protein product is CASSLTRTNTGELFF.

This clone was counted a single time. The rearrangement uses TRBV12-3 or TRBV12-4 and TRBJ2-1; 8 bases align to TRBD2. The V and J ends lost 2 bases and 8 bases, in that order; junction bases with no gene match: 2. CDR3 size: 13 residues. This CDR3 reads CASSLRGGHEQFF. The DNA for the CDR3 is TGTGCCAGCAGTTTACGGGGGGGGCATGAGCAGTTCTTC.

The CDR3 loop reads CASSLVPPTASGFGYTF. CDR3 DNA sequence: TGTGCCAGCAGCTTAGTTCCACCCACCGCCTCGGGATTCGGCTACACCTTC. This chain links TRBV7-2 with TRBJ1-2; no clear D gene. V gave up 1 base and J gave up 8 bases, with 23 bases separating them. The CDR3 is 17 amino acids. Germline V gene lookup returns CDR1 SGHTA and CDR2 FQGNSA.